Below, one TCR beta chain is given with its context. This specimen belongs to a study of blood T cell repertoires in COVID-19. Deletions cut 0 bases from V and 4 bases from J, with 3 bases between. Germline CDR1 is SGHAT and CDR2 is FQNNGV. The CDR3 has 12 amino acids. The Seattle patients, enrolled during active infection, were followed longitudinally. This table comes from immunoSEQ multiplex PCR, and its TCRdb copy is limited to in-frame clones, with some not included. There are 250,000 to 300,000 clones in the sample; roughly 90% occur only once, and approximately 12% lies in the top ten. The source of this sequence is a woman aged 25 to 39 with COVID-19, enrolled during active disease. The sample comprised peripheral blood. The chain recombines TRBV11-2 with TRBJ1-1; the D is unclear. CDR3 amino acids: CASSLESTEAFF. The CDR3 nucleotides read TGTGCCAGCAGCTTAGAGAGCACTGAAGCTTTCTTT.